This T cell receptor beta chain stems from a study of molecular identifiers for immune sequencing clone quantification (dated by TCRdb to 2017 to 2018). Concerning the study at large: In a replicate experiment, RNA from roughly 20,000 or 100,000 naive CD8 T cells was split into five aliquots, four of which were sequenced. The study was a methods study using CD8 T cells to benchmark molecular-identifier clustering-based TCR repertoire sequencing (MIDCIRS) and TCR RNA copy counting. Study-wide findings and limitations: Highly expanded clone sizes could be underestimated if identical TCR molecules share a barcode. Modeling indicated approximately 3 TCR RNA copies recovered per cell, compared with around 11 by digital PCR, which implies a capture efficiency of approximately 30%. A single cell's worth of spiked-in Jurkat TCR RNA was reported detectable even among 750,000 to 1,000,000 naive CD8 T cells. When barcode sub-clustering was not used, chimeric consensus sequences inflated TCR diversity, with chimeras reaching as high as 47%. Spiked-in Jurkat TCR RNA (roughly 10 copies' worth), which is not part of the donor repertoire, was contained in the naive libraries. In CMV-specific effector cells, clones with more than 20 RNA copies contained over 97% of molecules, whereas in naive cells such clones contained under 1% of molecules.

This clonotype was observed a few times. Its antigen is currently not known. Base qualities are not at hand, and no much larger clone is one base apart. Library preparation was by PCR. The sequencer listed for this sample is NextSeq 500. Bulk TCR libraries were generated as previously described, with the TCR primers listed in Table S5 used. Purification of total RNA was performed with the Qiagen AllPrep DNA/RNA kit. Before any analysis, reads coming from multiple sequencing runs of the same library were combined into one pool. The paper's data handling went like this. Reads were retained only if their TCR constant sequence matched exactly, and those retained reads were trimmed to 150 nt and grouped according to their 12-nt molecular barcodes. Within each barcode group, reads were sub-clustered at a 15% Levenshtein threshold, and quality-weighted consensus sequences were built per RNA molecule. Non-functional sequences were discarded, and so were lower-count sequences lying one edit away from another sequence. Barcode sub-clusters with fewer than 20% of the maximum read count were removed, based on fitting two negative binomial distributions. Using fastp at Q25 and MiXCR, TCRdb reprocessed the public reads and kept productive beta chains. Records with the same CDR3 protein are collapsed into one entry carrying the most frequent genes and DNA. Here the V and J calls rest on TCRdb's processing, not on the authors' analysis. The sample table shows approximately 550,000 distinct CDR3 sequences, and roughly 25% are seen once. Under 0.8% of the sample is taken by the ten largest.

Libraries of naive CD8 T cells were generated from roughly 21,000 to 960,000 sorted cells, with 10%, 30% or 50% of the purified RNA used. Naive CD8 T cells were FACS-sorted as CD8+CD4-CCR7+CD45RA+ on a BD FACSAria II into RLT Plus buffer. To test detection sensitivity, Jurkat RNA equal to some 11 TCR copies was added to samples of about 20,000-1,000,000 naive CD8 T cells. Enrichment of CD8 T cells was done with RosetteSep CD8+ T Cell Enrichment Cocktail plus Ficoll-Paque, and ACK red cell lysis came afterward. The V end gives up 5 bases and the J end 0 bases, leaving 3 bases in the junction not matched to a gene. The CDR3, cysteine through phenylalanine, is 14 amino acids long. Only the CDR3 DNA is retained, 42 bases long and in frame from the first base. CDR1 and CDR2 are drawn from the germline V gene: SGHAT, FQNNGV.

This chain is built from TRBV11-2 and TRBJ2-7; 8 bases in between match TRBD2. Sequenced material: naive CD8+ T cells from blood, with Jurkat cell RNA spiked in. The cell subset or site tag for this specimen amounts to: FACS-sorted CD8+CD4-CCR7+CD45RA+ naive T cells. The receptor's source is a human donor in good health. Some libraries in this study had Jurkat cell RNA spiked in. DNA sequence: TGTGCCAGCAGCAGTAGCGGGATCTCCTACGAGCAGTACTTC. Its translation is CASSSSGISYEQYF.